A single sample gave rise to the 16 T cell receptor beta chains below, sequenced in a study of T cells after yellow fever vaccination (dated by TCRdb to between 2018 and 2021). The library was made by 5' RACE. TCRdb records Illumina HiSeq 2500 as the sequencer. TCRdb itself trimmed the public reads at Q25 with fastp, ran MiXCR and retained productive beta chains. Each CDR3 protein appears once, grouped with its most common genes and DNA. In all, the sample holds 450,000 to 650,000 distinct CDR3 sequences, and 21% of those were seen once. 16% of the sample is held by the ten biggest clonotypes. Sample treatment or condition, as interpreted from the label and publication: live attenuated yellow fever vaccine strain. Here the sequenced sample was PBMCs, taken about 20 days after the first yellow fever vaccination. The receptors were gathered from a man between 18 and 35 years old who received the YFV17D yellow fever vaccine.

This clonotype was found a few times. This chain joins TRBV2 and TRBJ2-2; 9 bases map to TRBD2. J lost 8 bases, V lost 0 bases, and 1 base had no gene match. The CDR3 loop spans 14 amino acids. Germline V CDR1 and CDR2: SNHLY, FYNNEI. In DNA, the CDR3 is TGTGCCAGCAGTGAAGCGCTAGCGGGGGGGGAGCTGTTTTTT. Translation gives CASSEALAGGELFF.

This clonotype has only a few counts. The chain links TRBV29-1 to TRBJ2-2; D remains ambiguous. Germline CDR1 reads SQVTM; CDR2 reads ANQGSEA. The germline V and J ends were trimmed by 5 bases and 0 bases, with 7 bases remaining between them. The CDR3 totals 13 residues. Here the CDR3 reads CSVLASNTGELFF. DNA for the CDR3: TGCAGCGTTTTGGCGTCGAACACCGGGGAGCTGTTTTTT.

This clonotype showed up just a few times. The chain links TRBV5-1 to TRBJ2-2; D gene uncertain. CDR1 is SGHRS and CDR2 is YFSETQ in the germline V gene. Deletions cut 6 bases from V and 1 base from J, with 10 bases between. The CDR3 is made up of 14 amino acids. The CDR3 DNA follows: TGCGCCAGCACCCCGACGGAGAACACCGGGGAGCTGTTTTTT. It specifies CASTPTENTGELFF.

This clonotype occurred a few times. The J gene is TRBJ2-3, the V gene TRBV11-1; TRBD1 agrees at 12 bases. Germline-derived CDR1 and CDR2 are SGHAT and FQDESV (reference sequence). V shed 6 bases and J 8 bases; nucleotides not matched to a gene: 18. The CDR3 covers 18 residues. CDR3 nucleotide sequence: TGTGCCAGCAGTTTCCCGGGACAGGGGGCCTTTCGAACCGTTACGCAGTATTTT. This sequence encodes CASSFPGQGAFRTVTQYF.

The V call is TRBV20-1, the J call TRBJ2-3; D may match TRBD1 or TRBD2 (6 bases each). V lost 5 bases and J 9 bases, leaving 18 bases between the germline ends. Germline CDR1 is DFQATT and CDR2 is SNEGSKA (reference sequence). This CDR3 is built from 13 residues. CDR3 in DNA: TGCAGTGCTGGGGGGCCCATGAGAGTCACGCAGTATTTT. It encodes CSAGGPMRVTQYF.

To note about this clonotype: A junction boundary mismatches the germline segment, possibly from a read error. The CDR3 bases are TGCAGTGCTAGGCCCGCCAGCTCCTACAATGGGCAGTTCTTC. As protein: CSARPASSYNGQFF. V is TRBV20-1 and J is TRBJ2-1; D is unresolved. The CDR3 covers 14 residues. CDR1 is DFQATT and CDR2 is SNEGSKA in the germline V gene (reference sequence).

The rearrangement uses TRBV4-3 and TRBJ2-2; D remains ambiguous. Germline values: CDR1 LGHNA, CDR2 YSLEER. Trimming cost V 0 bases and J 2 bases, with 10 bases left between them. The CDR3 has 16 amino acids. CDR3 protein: CASSQDPTINTGELFF. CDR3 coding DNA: TGCGCCAGCAGCCAAGACCCTACGATTAACACCGGGGAGCTGTTTTTT.

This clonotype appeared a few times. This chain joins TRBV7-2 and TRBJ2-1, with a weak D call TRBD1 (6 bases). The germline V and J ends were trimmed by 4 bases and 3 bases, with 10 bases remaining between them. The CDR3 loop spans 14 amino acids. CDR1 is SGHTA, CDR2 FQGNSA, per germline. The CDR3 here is CASSSLQGYNEQFF. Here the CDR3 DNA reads TGTGCCAGCAGCTCTCTACAGGGCTACAATGAGCAGTTCTTC.

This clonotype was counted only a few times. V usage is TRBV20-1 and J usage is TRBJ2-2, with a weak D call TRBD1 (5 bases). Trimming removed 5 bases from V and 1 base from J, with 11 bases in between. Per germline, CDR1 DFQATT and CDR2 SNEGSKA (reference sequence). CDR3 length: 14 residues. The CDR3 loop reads CSAGRTGNTGELFF. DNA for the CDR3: TGCAGTGCTGGACGAACAGGGAACACCGGGGAGCTGTTTTTT.

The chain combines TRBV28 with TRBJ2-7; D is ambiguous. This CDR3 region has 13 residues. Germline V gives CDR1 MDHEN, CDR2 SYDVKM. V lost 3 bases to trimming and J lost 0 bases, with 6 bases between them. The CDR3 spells CASSLRNSYEQYV. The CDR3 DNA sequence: TGTGCCAGCAGTTTGAGGAACTCCTACGAGCAGTACGTC.

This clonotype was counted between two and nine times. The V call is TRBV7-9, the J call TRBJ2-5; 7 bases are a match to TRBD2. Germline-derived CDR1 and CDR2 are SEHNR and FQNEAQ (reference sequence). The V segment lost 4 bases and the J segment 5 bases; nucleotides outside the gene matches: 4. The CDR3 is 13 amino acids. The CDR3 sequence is CASSYTSAETQYF. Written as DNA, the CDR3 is TGTGCCAGCAGCTACACTAGCGCGGAGACCCAGTACTTC.

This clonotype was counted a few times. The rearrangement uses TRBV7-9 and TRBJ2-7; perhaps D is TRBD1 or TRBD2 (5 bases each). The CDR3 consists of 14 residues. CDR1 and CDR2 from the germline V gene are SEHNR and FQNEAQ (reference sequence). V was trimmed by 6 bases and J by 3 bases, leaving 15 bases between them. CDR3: CASRGRSIVYEQYV. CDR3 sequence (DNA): TGTGCCAGCAGGGGACGGAGTATTGTCTACGAGCAGTACGTC.

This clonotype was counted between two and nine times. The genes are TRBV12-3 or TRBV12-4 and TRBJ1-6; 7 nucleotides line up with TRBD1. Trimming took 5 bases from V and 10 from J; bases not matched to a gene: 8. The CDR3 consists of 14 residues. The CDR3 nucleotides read TGTGCCAGCAGTGGCAGGGGGACTGTATCACCCCTCCACTTT. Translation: CASSGRGTVSPLHF.

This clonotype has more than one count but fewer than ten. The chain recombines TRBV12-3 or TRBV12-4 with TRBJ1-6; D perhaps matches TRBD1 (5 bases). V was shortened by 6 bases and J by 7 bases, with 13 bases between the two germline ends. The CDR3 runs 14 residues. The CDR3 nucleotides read TGTGCCAGCAGCCAGGGTGTGGGGAATTCACCCCTCCACTTT. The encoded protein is CASSQGVGNSPLHF.

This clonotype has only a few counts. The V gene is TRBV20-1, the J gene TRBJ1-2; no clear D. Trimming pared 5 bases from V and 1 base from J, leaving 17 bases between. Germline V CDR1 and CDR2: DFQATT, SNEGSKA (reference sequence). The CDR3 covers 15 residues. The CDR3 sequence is CSAPVPRRSNYGYTF. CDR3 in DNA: TGCAGTGCTCCAGTGCCCCGACGGAGTAACTATGGCTACACCTTC.

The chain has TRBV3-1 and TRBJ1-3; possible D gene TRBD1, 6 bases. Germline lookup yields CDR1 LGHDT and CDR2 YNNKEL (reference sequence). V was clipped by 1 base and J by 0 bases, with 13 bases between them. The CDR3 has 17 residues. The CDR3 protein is CASSQAPQGHSGNTIYF. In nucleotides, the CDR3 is TGTGCCAGCAGCCAAGCACCACAGGGCCACTCTGGAAACACCATATATTTT.